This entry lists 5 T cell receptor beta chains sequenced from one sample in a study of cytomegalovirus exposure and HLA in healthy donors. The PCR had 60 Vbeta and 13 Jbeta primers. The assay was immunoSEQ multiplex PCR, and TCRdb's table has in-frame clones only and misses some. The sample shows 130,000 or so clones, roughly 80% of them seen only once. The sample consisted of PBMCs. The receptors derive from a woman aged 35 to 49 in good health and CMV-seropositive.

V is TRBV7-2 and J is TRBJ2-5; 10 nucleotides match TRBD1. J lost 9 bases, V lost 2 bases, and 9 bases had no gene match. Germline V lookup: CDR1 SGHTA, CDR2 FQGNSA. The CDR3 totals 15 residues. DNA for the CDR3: TGTGCCAGCAGCTTAAAGGGACAGGGGAAAAGGTCCCAGTACTTC. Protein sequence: CASSLKGQGKRSQYF.

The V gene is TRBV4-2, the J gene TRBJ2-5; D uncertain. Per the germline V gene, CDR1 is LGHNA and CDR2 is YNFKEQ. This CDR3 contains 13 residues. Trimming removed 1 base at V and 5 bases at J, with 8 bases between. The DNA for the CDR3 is TGTGCCAGCAGCCAAGGACTTGATGAGACCCAGTACTTC. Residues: CASSQGLDETQYF.

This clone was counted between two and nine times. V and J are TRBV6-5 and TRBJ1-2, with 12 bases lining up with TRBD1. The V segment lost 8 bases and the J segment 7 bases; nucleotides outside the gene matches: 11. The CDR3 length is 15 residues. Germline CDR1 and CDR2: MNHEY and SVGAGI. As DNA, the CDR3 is TGTGCCAGCTACCGGTGGGGACAGGGGGCCAGTGGCTACACCTTC. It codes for CASYRWGQGASGYTF.

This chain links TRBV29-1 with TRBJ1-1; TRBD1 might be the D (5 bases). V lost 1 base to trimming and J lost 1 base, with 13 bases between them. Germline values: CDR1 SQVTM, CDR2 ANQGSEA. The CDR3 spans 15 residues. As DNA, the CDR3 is TGCAGCGTTGAAGGCGTCGGTGGGGCGAACACTGAAGCTTTCTTT. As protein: CSVEGVGGANTEAFF. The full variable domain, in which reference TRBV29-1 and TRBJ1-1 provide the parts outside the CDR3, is SAVISQKPSRDICQRGTSLTIQCQVDSQVTMMFWYRQQPGQSLTLIATANQGSEATYESGFVIDKFPISRPNLTFSTLTVSNMSPEDSSIYLCSVEGVGGANTEAFFGQGTRLTVV.

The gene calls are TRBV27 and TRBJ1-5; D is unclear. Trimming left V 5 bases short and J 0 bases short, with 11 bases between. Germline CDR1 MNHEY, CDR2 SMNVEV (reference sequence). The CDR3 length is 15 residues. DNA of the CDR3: TGTGCCAGCAGTATCCAGCGCTATAGCAATCAGCCCCAGCATTTT. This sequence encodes CASSIQRYSNQPQHF.